This T cell receptor (beta chain) is from a study of OX40 agonist ivuxolimab in advanced cancers. Across the study: Patients assigned to dose escalation were diagnosed with hepatocellular carcinoma, melanoma, renal cell or head and neck cancer. Anti-PD-1, anti-PD-L1 or anti-CTLA-4 therapy given earlier was allowed, and over 35% had some.

Trimming removed 0 bases at V and 7 bases at J, with 12 bases between. The CDR3 consists of 15 residues. Germline V gene sequence: CDR1 MGHRA, CDR2 YSYEKL. Comments on this clone: Its target is not known.

Repertoires were generated with immunoSEQ multiplex PCR, while TCRdb's copy carries only in-frame clones and drops some. The repertoire holds around 34,000 clones, with 81% as singletons. The study's findings and limits: Among the lowest levels of clonal expansion were found in partial responders at 0.1-3.0 mg/kg.

The sequence derives from an adult with an advanced solid tumor such as melanoma, head and neck, liver or kidney cancer. V and J are TRBV4-1 and TRBJ1-4; D possibly corresponds to TRBD1 (5 bases). The material was CD4+ or CD8+ T cells sorted from blood, obtained in a trial of the OX40 agonist ivuxolimab. The CDR3 DNA sequence: TGCGCCAGCAGCCAAGACACGGGGGGAGGTGAAAAACTGTTTTTT. It is translated as CASSQDTGGGEKLFF.